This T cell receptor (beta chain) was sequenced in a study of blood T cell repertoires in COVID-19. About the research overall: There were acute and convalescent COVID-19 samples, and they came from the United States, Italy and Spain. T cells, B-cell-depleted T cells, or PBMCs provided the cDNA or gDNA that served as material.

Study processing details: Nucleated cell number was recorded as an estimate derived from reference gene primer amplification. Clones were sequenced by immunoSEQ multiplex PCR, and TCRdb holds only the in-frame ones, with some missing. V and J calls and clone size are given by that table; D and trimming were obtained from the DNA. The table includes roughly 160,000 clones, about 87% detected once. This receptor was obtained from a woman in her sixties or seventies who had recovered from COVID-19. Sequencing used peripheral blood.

The CDR3, as DNA: TGTGCCAGCAGCATTCTTCTTACCGGGGAGCTGTTTTTT. Amino acids: CASSILLTGELFF. The chain has TRBV7-2 and TRBJ2-2; D ambiguous. The CDR3 covers 13 residues. Per germline, CDR1 SGHTA and CDR2 FQGNSA. V was shortened by 5 bases and J by 5 bases, with 9 bases between the two germline ends.